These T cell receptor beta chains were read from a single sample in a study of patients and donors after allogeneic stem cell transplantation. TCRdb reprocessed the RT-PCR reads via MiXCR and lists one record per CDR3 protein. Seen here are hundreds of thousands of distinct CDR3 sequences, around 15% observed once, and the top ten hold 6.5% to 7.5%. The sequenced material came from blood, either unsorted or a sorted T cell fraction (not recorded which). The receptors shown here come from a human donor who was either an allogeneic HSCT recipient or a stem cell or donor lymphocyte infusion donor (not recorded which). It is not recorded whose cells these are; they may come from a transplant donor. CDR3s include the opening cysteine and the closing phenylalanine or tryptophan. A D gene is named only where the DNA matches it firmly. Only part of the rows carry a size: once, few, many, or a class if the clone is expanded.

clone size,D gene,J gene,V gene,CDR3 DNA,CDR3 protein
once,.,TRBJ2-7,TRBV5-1,TGCGCCAGCAGCTTGGTGTCAGGGGGAGGCGAGCAGTACTTC,CASSLVSGGGEQYF
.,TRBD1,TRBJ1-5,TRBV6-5,TGTGCCAGCAGTTACAGGGCAGGGGGAAAAGGCAATCAGCCCCAGCATTTT,CASSYRAGGKGNQPQHF
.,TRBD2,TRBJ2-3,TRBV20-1,TGCAGTGCTACGTCATGGGACTACCCAGATACGCAGTATTTT,CSATSWDYPDTQYF
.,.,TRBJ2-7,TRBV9,TGTGCCAGCAGCGAGGACGGGGGGCCCTACGAGCAGTACTTC,CASSEDGGPYEQYF
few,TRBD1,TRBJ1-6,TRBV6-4,TGTGCCAGCAGTGCAATTGGACAGGGCGGCTCACCCCTCCACTTT,CASSAIGQGGSPLHF
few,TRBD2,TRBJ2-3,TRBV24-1,TGTGCCACCAGTCTTAGCGGGGAGGTCACAGATACGCAGTATTTT,CATSLSGEVTDTQYF
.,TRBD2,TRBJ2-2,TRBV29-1,TGCAGCGTTGCCACCCCCCCGGGGACTAGCTTTAACGGGGAGCTGTTTTTT,CSVATPPGTSFNGELFF
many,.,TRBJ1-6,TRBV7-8,TGTGCCAGCAGCCCGCGAGGGTTTGGGATTAATTCACCCCTCCACTTT,CASSPRGFGINSPLHF
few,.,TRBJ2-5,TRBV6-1,TGTGCCAGCCGATTATACCAGGGATCGTACCAAGAGACCCAGTACTTC,CASRLYQGSYQETQYF
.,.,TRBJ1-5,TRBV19,TGTGCCAGTGACAGCTATGGCAATCAGCCCCAGCATTTT,CASDSYGNQPQHF
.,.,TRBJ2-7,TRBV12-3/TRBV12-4,TGTGCCAGCAGGGCGCCAAGCTCCTACGAGCAGTACTTC,CASRAPSSYEQYF
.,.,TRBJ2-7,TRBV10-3,TGTGCCATCAGTACCGGACAGAAACGCTACGAGCAGTACTTC,CAISTGQKRYEQYF
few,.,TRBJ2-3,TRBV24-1,TGTGCCACCAGTGAGGGCACAGATACGCAGTATTTT,CATSEGTDTQYF
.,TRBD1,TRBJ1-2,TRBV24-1,TGTGCCACCAGTGAGTTGGACAGGGACTATGGCTACACCTTC,CATSELDRDYGYTF
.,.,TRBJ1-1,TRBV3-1,TGTGCCAGCAGCCCCCGACCGGGCATGAACACTGAAGCTTTCTTT,CASSPRPGMNTEAFF
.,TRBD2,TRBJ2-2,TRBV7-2,TGTGCCAGCAACCTAGCGGGAGGGCTCGCGGAGCTGTTTTTT,CASNLAGGLAELFF
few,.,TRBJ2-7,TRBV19,TGTGCCAGTAGTATGTTGGGTAGCTACGAGCAGTACTTC,CASSMLGSYEQYF
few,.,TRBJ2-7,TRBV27,TGTGCCAGCAGTTACTCAACAGGGATCCACGAGCAGTACTTC,CASSYSTGIHEQYF
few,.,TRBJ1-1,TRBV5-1,TGCGCCAGCAGCTTGGGAGGGACACCGAACACTGAAGCTTTCTTT,CASSLGGTPNTEAFF
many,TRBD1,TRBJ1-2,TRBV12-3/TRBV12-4,TGTGCCAGCGGCCAGGGGGACAGCGGCACCTTC,CASGQGDSGTF